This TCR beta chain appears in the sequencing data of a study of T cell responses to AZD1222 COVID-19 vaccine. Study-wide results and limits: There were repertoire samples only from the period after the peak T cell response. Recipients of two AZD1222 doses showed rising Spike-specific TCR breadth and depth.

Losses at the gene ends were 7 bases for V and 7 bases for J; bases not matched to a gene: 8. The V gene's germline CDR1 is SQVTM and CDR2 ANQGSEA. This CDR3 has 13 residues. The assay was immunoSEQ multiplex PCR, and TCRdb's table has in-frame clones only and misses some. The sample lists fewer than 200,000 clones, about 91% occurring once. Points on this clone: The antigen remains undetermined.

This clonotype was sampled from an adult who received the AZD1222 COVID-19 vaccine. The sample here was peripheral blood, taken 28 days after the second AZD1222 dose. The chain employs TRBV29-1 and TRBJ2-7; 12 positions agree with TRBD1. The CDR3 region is CSAGGQGAFEQYF. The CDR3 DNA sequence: TGCAGCGCTGGGGGACAGGGGGCGTTTGAGCAGTACTTC.